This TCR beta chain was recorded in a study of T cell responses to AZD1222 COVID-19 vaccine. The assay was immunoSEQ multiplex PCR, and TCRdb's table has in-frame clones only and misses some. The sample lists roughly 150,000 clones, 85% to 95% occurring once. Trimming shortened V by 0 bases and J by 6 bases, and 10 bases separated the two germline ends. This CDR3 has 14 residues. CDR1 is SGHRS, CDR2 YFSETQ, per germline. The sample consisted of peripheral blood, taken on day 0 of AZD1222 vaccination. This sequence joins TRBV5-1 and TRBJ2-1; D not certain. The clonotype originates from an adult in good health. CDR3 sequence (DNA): TGCGCCAGCAGCTTGGCCGGCAGAGGCAATGAGCAGTTCTTC. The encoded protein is CASSLAGRGNEQFF. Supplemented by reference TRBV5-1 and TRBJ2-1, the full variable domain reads KAGVTQTPRYLIKTRGQQVTLSCSPISGHRSVSWYQQTPGQGLQFLFEYFSETQRNKGNFPGRFSGRQFSNSRSEMNVSTLELGDSALYLCASSLAGRGNEQFFGPGTRLTVL.